This TCR beta chain emerged from a study of T cells in Graves' hyperthyroidism and ophthalmopathy. There were TCR beta CDR3 regions amplified from RNA transcripts. HTBI primers were used for first-round RT-PCR of the TCR CDR3. TCRdb used MiXCR to reprocess the multiplex PCR reads, holding one entry per CDR3 protein. The data show 550,000 to 800,000 distinct CDR3 sequences, 17% seen once. The CDR3 loop spans 17 amino acids. Trimming removed 7 bases from V and 0 bases from J; junction bases left unmatched: 10. Per the germline V gene, CDR1 is MDHEN and CDR2 is SYDVKM. Sequenced material: blood. This clonotype was sampled from a man aged 50 to 59 with Graves' hyperthyroidism. The chain uses TRBV28 and TRBJ2-1; 9 nucleotides match TRBD2. CDR3 amino acids: CASTRLAELSSYNEQFF. The DNA of the CDR3 is TGTGCCAGCACCCGACTAGCGGAGCTGAGCTCCTACAATGAGCAGTTCTTC.